This TCR beta chain emerged from a study of blood T cells in healthy people across ages. Notes on the study in general: With donor CMV status unknown, expanded clonotype changes were possibly confounded.

A second PCR, run for about 7 to 11 cycles, used a sample-barcoded 5' primer plus a J-beta primer mix. Every sample gave at least 2.5 million paired-end reads containing CDR3. TCRdb re-called the 5' RACE reads with MiXCR, one entry per CDR3 protein. Here the sample spans about 780,000 distinct CDR3 sequences, approximately 67% being singletons. Concerning this clonotype itself: No antigen is known for it.

Sequences were obtained from blood. This TCR derives from a man aged 25-45 years in good health.

Written as DNA, the CDR3 is TGTGCCAGCAGCCAAGAATGGAGGGAGGAATTCTACGAGCAGTACTTC. The encoded protein is CASSQEWREEFYEQYF. The chain recombines TRBV3-1 with TRBJ2-7; TRBD2 might be the D (6 bases). This CDR3 region has 16 residues. V was cut by 0 bases and J by 3 bases, with 15 bases left in between. Germline CDR1 LGHDT, CDR2 YNNKEL (reference sequence).